The 5 T cell receptor beta chains given below trace back to one sample, sequenced in a study of cytomegalovirus exposure and HLA in healthy donors (TCRdb year 2017). Library preparation used the immunoSEQ multiplex PCR assay. For the multiplex PCR, a mixture combining 60 forward primers for TCR Vbeta segments and 13 reverse primers for TCR Jbeta segments was used. TCRdb retrieved this table from immuneACCESS and kept in-frame rearrangements only. Not all clones are present; in checked studies, unresolved V genes account for under half, and no reason is known for the remainder. In this sample the table shows approximately 150,000 clones, approximately 71% of which occur a single time. In total, the top ten clones hold 4% to 5.5% of the sample. The sample consisted of PBMCs. These receptors were taken from a male donor in good health and CMV-seronegative.

This clone has just one count. The J gene is TRBJ1-2, the V gene TRBV27; D might be TRBD1 (6 bases). This CDR3 is 15 amino acids long. Trimming left V 10 bases short and J 2 bases short, with 20 bases between. Germline CDR1 is MNHEY and CDR2 is SMNVEV (reference sequence). CDR3 nucleotide sequence: TGTGCCACCCAGTTTCGGGGGGCGGCGAACTATGGCTACACCTTC. Its translation: CATQFRGAANYGYTF.

CDR3 sequence reads: CASSLGLAGGNEQFF. In nucleotides, the CDR3 is TGTGCCAGCAGTTTGGGACTAGCGGGGGGTAATGAGCAGTTCTTC. This sequence joins TRBV7-8 and TRBJ2-1; 15 nucleotides match TRBD2. Trimming at V came to 6 bases and at J to 7 bases, leaving 4 bases not matched to a gene. Germline CDR1 is SGHVS and CDR2 is FQNEAQ. The CDR3 totals 15 residues. Using reference TRBV7-8 and TRBJ2-1 for the parts outside the CDR3, the full variable domain is GAGVSQSPRYKVAKRGQDVALRCDPISGHVSLFWYQQALGQGPEFLTYFQNEAQLDKSGLPSDRFFAERPEGSVSTLKIQRTQQEDSAVYLCASSLGLAGGNEQFFGPGTRLTVL.

V and J are TRBV7-2 and TRBJ2-5; 7 bases agree with TRBD2. V shed 5 bases, J shed 14 bases, and the junction held 8 bases outside the gene matches. The CDR3 covers 11 residues. In germline, CDR1 is SGHTA, CDR2 FQGNSA. The CDR3 loop reads CASSPRGGLYF. The CDR3 coding sequence is TGTGCCAGCAGCCCAAGGGGAGGGTTATACTTC.

The chain employs TRBV21-1 and TRBJ2-1; TRBD1 was called by the table and not checked on the DNA. TRBV21-1 is labeled a pseudogene. CDR3 length: 14 residues. CDR3 region: CASSRGLGYNEQFF. The CDR3 coding sequence is TGTGCCAGCTCGAGGGGGTTAGGCTACAATGAGCAGTTCTTC.

The genes are TRBV7-3 and TRBJ2-1; maybe TRBD1 (6 bases). This CDR3 contains 14 residues. Germline CDR1 SGHTA, CDR2 FQGTGA. Trimming left V 5 bases short and J 2 bases short, with 10 bases between. The CDR3 DNA is TGTGCCAGCAGCCCCCGGGACACCTACAATGAGCAGTTCTTC. Translated, it gives CASSPRDTYNEQFF.